A single sample gave rise to the 5 T cell receptor beta chains below, sequenced in a study of ipilimumab plus nivolumab after autologous stem cell transplantation. The assay was immunoSEQ multiplex PCR, and TCRdb's table has in-frame clones only and misses some. The top ten clones hold under 0.9% of a sample with tens of thousands of clones, around 92% of them seen once. Sequenced here: PBMCs, sampled in a trial of ipilimumab plus nivolumab as post-transplant consolidation. The receptors originated from a male donor with multiple myeloma.

This rearrangement joins TRBV7-2 to TRBJ2-3; TRBD2 agrees at 9 bases. The germline V gene has CDR1 SGHTA and CDR2 FQGNSA. The CDR3 spans 16 residues. The V and J ends lost 2 bases and 1 base, in that order; junction bases with no gene match: 4. The CDR3 coding sequence is TGTGCCAGCAGCTTAATGGAGCGGGAGGGCACAGATACGCAGTATTTT. It codes for CASSLMEREGTDTQYF.

This chain uses TRBV11-2 with TRBJ2-1; a weak D match, TRBD2 (5 bases). Germline CDR1 reads SGHAT; CDR2 reads FQNNGV. V was clipped by 1 base and J by 5 bases, with 12 bases between them. This CDR3 comprises 15 residues. This chain's CDR3 is CASSLGPTTHNEQFF. CDR3 in DNA: TGTGCCAGCAGCTTAGGACCGACTACCCACAATGAGCAGTTCTTC.

The J gene is TRBJ1-5, the V gene TRBV7-2, with 9 bases aligning to TRBD1. Germline V gene lookup returns CDR1 SGHTA and CDR2 FQGNSA. With 5 bases clipped from V and 7 bases from J, the junction kept 3 bases outside the gene matches. This CDR3 region has 13 residues. The CDR3, as DNA: TGTGCCAGCAGCAGACAGGGGGACCAGCCCCAGCATTTT. It specifies CASSRQGDQPQHF.

The gene calls are TRBV20-1 and TRBJ1-1, with D unresolved. V was pared by 6 bases and J by 6 bases, with 11 bases between. Germline V lookup: CDR1 DFQATT, CDR2 SNEGSKA (reference sequence). This CDR3 contains 11 residues. CDR3 sequence reads: CSAFRYPEAFF. The CDR3 coding sequence is TGCAGTGCGTTCAGGTACCCTGAAGCTTTCTTT.

The rearrangement links TRBV19 to TRBJ1-5; 8 nucleotides match TRBD1. CDR1 and CDR2 (germline): LNHDA, SQIVND (reference sequence). This CDR3 is built from 14 residues. The V gene end was trimmed by 4 bases and the J gene end by 7 bases; junction bases not matched to a gene: 6. In nucleotides, the CDR3 is TGTGCCAGTAGTAATTACGACAGGGGCCAGCCCCAGCATTTT. The encoded protein is CASSNYDRGQPQHF. The full variable domain, rest sourced from reference TRBV19 and TRBJ1-5, is DGGITQSPKYLFRKEGQNVTLSCEQNLNHDAMYWYRQDPGQGLRLIYYSQIVNDFQKGDIAEGYSVSREKKESFPLTVTSAQKNPTAFYLCASSNYDRGQPQHFGDGTRLSIL.